This TCR beta chain was captured by sequencing in a study of T-cell reconstitution after alpha-beta-depleted transplantation in children. Points from the study as a whole: At around two months after transplant, the alpha-beta T cells were reportedly derived from several hundred expanded clones that came from non-depleted graft cells. Fresh T-cell production supplied most of the T-cell counts and diversity seen one year after transplant. After transplant, high TCRbeta diversity at day 60 in some patients arose from surviving recipient T cells and thymic progenitors.

This clonotype was counted at least ten times. Its target is unknown. The library targeted TCRbeta and was prepared with unique molecular identifiers. From the PCR reads, TCRdb called clonotypes with MiXCR, one entry per CDR3 protein. The table lists around 30,000 distinct CDR3 sequences, around 7% of them singletons. Trimming pared 8 bases from V and 4 bases from J, leaving 9 bases between. This CDR3 has 12 residues. Germline V lookup: CDR1 ENHRY, CDR2 SYGVKD. The sequence was collected from a child younger than two who had a stem cell transplant for acute myeloid leukemia, so the T cells may come from the graft donor. This sample comprised peripheral blood, obtained 60 days after TCRalphabeta/CD19-depleted stem cell transplant. J is TRBJ1-3 and V is TRBV10-3, with no clear D. The CDR3 protein is CAILLVGNTIYF. The CDR3, as DNA: TGTGCCATCCTCTTGGTAGGAAACACCATATATTTT.